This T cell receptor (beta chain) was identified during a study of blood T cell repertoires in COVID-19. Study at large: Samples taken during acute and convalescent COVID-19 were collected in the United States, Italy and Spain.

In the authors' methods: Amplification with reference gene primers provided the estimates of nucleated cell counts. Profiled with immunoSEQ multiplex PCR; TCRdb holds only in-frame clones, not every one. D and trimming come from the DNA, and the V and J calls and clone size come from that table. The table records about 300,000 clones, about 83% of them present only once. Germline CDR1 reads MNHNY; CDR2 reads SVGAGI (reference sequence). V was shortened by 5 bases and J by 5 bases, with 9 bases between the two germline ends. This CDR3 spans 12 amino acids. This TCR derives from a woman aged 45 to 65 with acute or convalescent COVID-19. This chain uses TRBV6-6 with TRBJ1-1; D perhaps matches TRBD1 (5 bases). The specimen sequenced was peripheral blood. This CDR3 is CASSQQETEAFF. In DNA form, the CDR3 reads TGTGCCAGCAGTCAACAGGAAACTGAAGCTTTCTTT.